This T cell receptor (beta chain) was recovered during a study of regulatory T cells in long-lasting Graves disease. Described time point: persistent/refractory GD, antithyroid drugs over 5 years with positive TRAb. Following extraction of RNA from PBMCs, that RNA was used to make the TCR library. V lost 5 bases and J 3 bases, leaving 11 bases between the germline ends. Germline V gives CDR1 PRHDT, CDR2 FYEKMQ (reference sequence). This CDR3 has 13 amino acids. This clonotype was detected ten times or more. Antigen: not known. CDR3 regions were amplified by Arm-PCR using iRepertoire HTBI primers to build TCR beta libraries. Each CDR3 protein gets one entry after TCRdb re-called the multiplex PCR reads with MiXCR. Among approximately 350,000 distinct CDR3 sequences listed, 20% to 25% were seen once. Whole-study findings and limits: Lower TCR diversity was seen in persistent Graves' patients than in newly diagnosed ones. Accuracy was perhaps lowered by the small sample size. When disease was persistent, TRBV28, TRBJ1-2 and TRBJ2-5 were the favored segments.

V usage is TRBV13 and J usage is TRBJ2-7; D not resolved. The source of this sequence is a woman aged 40 to 50 with Graves disease. The source was peripheral blood mononuclear cells (PBMCs), collected when the disease was refractory, from a patient treated with antithyroid drugs. The CDR3: CASSMANHYEQYF. The CDR3 bases are TGTGCCAGCAGCATGGCCAACCACTACGAGCAGTACTTC.